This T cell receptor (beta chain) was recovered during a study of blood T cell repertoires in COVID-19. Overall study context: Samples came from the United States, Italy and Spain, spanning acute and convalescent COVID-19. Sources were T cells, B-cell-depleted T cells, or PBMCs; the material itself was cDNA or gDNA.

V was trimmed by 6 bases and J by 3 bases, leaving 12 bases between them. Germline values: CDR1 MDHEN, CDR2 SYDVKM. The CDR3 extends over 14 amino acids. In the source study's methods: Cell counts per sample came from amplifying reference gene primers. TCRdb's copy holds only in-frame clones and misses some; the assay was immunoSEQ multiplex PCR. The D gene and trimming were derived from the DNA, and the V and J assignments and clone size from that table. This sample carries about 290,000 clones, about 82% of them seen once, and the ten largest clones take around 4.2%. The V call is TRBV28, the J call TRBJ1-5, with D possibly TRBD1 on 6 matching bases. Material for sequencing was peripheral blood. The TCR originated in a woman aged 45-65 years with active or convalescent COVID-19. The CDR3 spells CASRVTGNNQPQHF. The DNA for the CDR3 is TGTGCCAGCAGAGTTACAGGGAACAATCAGCCCCAGCATTTT.